Sequencing of this T cell receptor (beta chain) was carried out in a study of T cells after yellow fever vaccination. Across the study: Fractions of low cell number were prepared using SMART-Seq v4 Ultra Low Input.

This clonotype has a count of ten or more. An end of the junction does not agree with germline; a read error may underlie this. It was through 5'RACE template switching that TCR cDNA was made, with a universal primer site and UMIs added. TCRdb re-called the 5' RACE reads with MiXCR, one entry per CDR3 protein. The sample has approximately 180,000 distinct CDR3 sequences, about 6.2% seen once. In germline, CDR1 is KGHSH, CDR2 LQKENI. This CDR3 comprises 14 residues. Sequenced here: CD4+ T cells sorted from PBMCs, sampled on the day of the first yellow fever vaccination. The origin of this receptor is a man between 18 and 35 years old who received the YFV17D yellow fever vaccine. The gene calls are TRBV18 and TRBJ2-7, with 10 bases matching TRBD1. In nucleotides, the CDR3 is TGTGCCAGCTCCCCACGACAGGGGGCCAACGAGCAGTACTTC. Its protein is CASSPRQGANEQYF.